This is a list of T cell receptor beta chains from one sample in a study of T cells in localized non-small cell lung cancer. Profiling relied on immunoSEQ multiplex PCR, and the TCRdb table lists in-frame clones only, not all of them. This table holds under 100,000 clones, about 88% found once. The material sequenced was peripheral blood, taken before any cancer treatment. These receptors all stem from a woman aged 35 to 70 with stage I squamous cell lung carcinoma. Both conserved end residues are part of each CDR3. A D gene is named only where the DNA matches it firmly. A row's size may be missing; if present it is once, few, many or a size class.

j_gene,v_gene,d_gene,abundance,CDR3aa,CDR3nt
TRBJ2-3,TRBV7-8,.,.,CASSFGRRKDTQYF,TGTGCCAGCAGCTTTGGGAGGCGAAAAGATACGCAGTATTTT
TRBJ1-6,TRBV9,TRBD1,.,CASSVESGPDRGSPLHF,TGTGCCAGCAGCGTAGAGTCGGGGCCAGACAGGGGTTCACCCCTCCACTTT
TRBJ2-7,TRBV7-9,TRBD1,few,CASSSNLTGGYLSYEQYF,TGTGCCAGCAGCTCAAATCTTACAGGGGGCTACTTGTCCTACGAGCAGTACTTC
TRBJ1-2,TRBV6-5,.,once,CASSYSGAGNYGYTF,TGTGCCAGCAGTTACTCGGGGGCAGGTAACTATGGCTACACCTTC
TRBJ2-1,TRBV5-6,.,.,CASSFGKKQFF,TGTGCCAGCAGCTTTGGGAAAAAGCAGTTCTTC
TRBJ1-3,TRBV15,.,once,CATSRDPGGNTIYF,TGTGCCACCAGCAGAGATCCGGGGGGAAACACCATATATTTT
TRBJ2-7,TRBV11-2,TRBD1,.,CASSLTGAYEQYF,TGTGCCAGCAGCCTAACAGGGGCCTACGAGCAGTACTTC
TRBJ1-1,TRBV7-9,.,.,CASSSPDRTLGTEAFF,TGTGCCAGCAGCTCGCCGGACAGAACTTTGGGCACTGAAGCTTTCTTT
TRBJ1-2,TRBV19,TRBD1,once,CASSLDRGLNYGYTF,TGTGCCAGTAGCCTGGACAGGGGGCTGAACTATGGCTACACCTTC
TRBJ2-3,TRBV5-1,TRBD2,.,CASSLSRGAGADTQYF,TGCGCCAGCAGCTTGTCGCGGGGGGCAGGCGCAGATACGCAGTATTTT
TRBJ2-1,TRBV19,TRBD2,once,CASNNGGGLNEQFF,TGTGCCAGTAATAACGGGGGGGGATTGAATGAGCAGTTCTTC
TRBJ1-2,TRBV7-9,TRBD1,.,CASSLAGTGGEGYTF,TGTGCCAGCAGCTTAGCCGGGACAGGGGGCGAAGGCTACACCTTC
TRBJ2-7,TRBV5-1,TRBD1,few,CASSGTGQGAFEQYF,TGCGCCAGCAGCGGCACGGGACAGGGGGCCTTCGAGCAGTACTTC
TRBJ1-1,TRBV25-1,.,.,CASSELGADSNTEAFF,TGTGCCAGCAGTGAATTAGGGGCGGACTCTAACACTGAAGCTTTCTTT
TRBJ2-7,TRBV11-2,.,.,CASSRTYEQYF,TGTGCCAGCAGCCGGACCTACGAGCAGTACTTC
TRBJ1-2,TRBV5-1,TRBD1,.,CASSPQTGNRNGYTF,TGCGCCAGCAGCCCCCAGACAGGGAATAGGAATGGCTACACCTTC
TRBJ1-2,TRBV19,.,.,CASSIQNYGYTF,TGTGCCAGTAGTATACAGAACTATGGCTACACCTTC
TRBJ2-3,TRBV6-6,.,.,CASSSPAGEQYF,TGTGCCAGCAGTTCCCCGGCCGGCGAGCAGTATTTT
TRBJ1-5,TRBV5-1,.,.,CASSADGGKNQPQHF,TGCGCCAGCAGCGCGGACGGAGGGAAGAATCAGCCCCAGCATTTT
TRBJ2-7,TRBV2,.,few,CASSEAGWDKSYEQYF,TGTGCCAGCAGTGAAGCGGGGTGGGACAAGTCCTACGAGCAGTACTTC
TRBJ1-1,TRBV9,TRBD1,.,CASSPLTGGTEAFF,TGTGCCAGCAGCCCTTTGACAGGGGGGACTGAAGCTTTCTTT
TRBJ2-2,TRBV5-6,.,few,CASSLVQGNTGELFF,TGTGCCAGCAGCTTGGTTCAGGGAAACACCGGGGAGCTGTTTTTT
TRBJ1-1,TRBV7-8,.,.,CASSLLPGRGTEAFF,TGTGCCAGCAGCTTATTACCGGGCAGGGGCACTGAAGCTTTCTTT
TRBJ2-2,TRBV7-7,TRBD1,few,CASSPGQGGTGELFF,TGTGCTAGCAGCCCCGGACAGGGAGGCACCGGGGAGCTGTTTTTT
TRBJ2-3,TRBV30,.,.,CAWSVGHTDTQYF,TGTGCCTGGAGTGTTGGCCACACAGATACGCAGTATTTT
TRBJ1-6,TRBV10-2,.,.,CASSEGPFYNSPLHF,TGCGCCAGCAGTGAAGGGCCCTTCTATAATTCACCCCTCCACTTT
TRBJ2-1,TRBV30,.,.,CAWSDLPGNEQFF,TGTGCCTGGAGTGACCTCCCGGGGAATGAGCAGTTCTTC
TRBJ1-2,TRBV10-3,.,.,CAISESRGANYGYTF,TGTGCCATCAGTGAGTCGAGGGGGGCTAACTATGGCTACACCTTC
TRBJ1-2,TRBV20-1,.,.,CSASLQGGYTF,TGCAGTGCTAGTCTTCAGGGAGGCTACACCTTC
TRBJ2-1,TRBV10-3,TRBD1,.,CAISESISRQGAGNEQFF,TGTGCCATCAGTGAGTCGATTTCTCGACAGGGGGCGGGAAATGAGCAGTTCTTC
TRBJ2-1,TRBV5-6,.,.,CASSREGGQFF,TGTGCCAGCAGCCGGGAAGGCGGGCAGTTCTTC
TRBJ2-7,TRBV2,.,.,CASREQVYEQYF,TGTGCCAGCAGAGAACAGGTTTACGAGCAGTACTTC